Included here is one TCR beta chain sequence, with context. Sequencing was performed with immunoSEQ multiplex PCR; in TCRdb, only in-frame clones are kept and a portion is missing. Here the sample spans around 75,000 clones, 79% being singletons. The V and J ends lost 8 bases and 6 bases, in that order; junction bases with no gene match: 4. Germline CDR1 reads DFQATT; CDR2 reads SNEGSKA (reference sequence). The CDR3 is made up of 11 amino acids. The record originates from a study of blood T cell repertoires in COVID-19. This clonotype was obtained from a woman older than 75 with active or convalescent COVID-19. Sample: peripheral blood. The chain employs TRBV20-1 and TRBJ2-4; TRBD1 aligns across 7 bases. The CDR3 DNA follows: TGCAGTCTCCGGACAGGAAACATTCAGTACTTC. Translating it yields CSLRTGNIQYF.